The 31 T cell receptor beta chains listed next were all sequenced from one sample in a study of CD4 T cells in relation to SARS-CoV-2 and coronaviruses. These receptors' antigens are unknown. Produced via immunoSEQ multiplex PCR; TCRdb's table is partial and in-frame only. Of tens of thousands of clones in the sample, roughly four fifths were seen once. The sequenced sample consisted of naive CD4+ T cells from PBMCs, cultured in vitro. Subset indicated: naive CD4+ T cells isolated by negative enrichment. Receptor source: an adult with COVID-19.

V and J are TRBV5-4 and TRBJ2-1; D is perhaps TRBD2 (7 bases). Germline-derived CDR1 and CDR2 are SGHNT and YYREEE (reference sequence). Trimming shortened V by 3 bases and J by 0 bases, and 22 bases separated the two germline ends. The CDR3 is made up of 19 amino acids. The CDR3: CASSSRGNWGGSSYNEQFF. The CDR3 coding sequence is TGTGCCAGCAGCTCCCGGGGGAATTGGGGGGGCAGCTCCTACAATGAGCAGTTCTTC.

This chain links TRBV7-9 with TRBJ2-1, with 9 bases that match TRBD2. The germline V gene has CDR1 SEHNR and CDR2 FQNEAQ (reference sequence). This CDR3 is built from 19 residues. V was clipped by 6 bases and J by 7 bases; unmatched bases: 22. Here the CDR3 DNA reads TGTGCCAGCAGGTCTAGCTTAGGACTAGCGAAGGGAGGTGAGAATGAGCAGTTCTTC. This gives the protein CASRSSLGLAKGGENEQFF. Using reference TRBV7-9 and TRBJ2-1 for the parts outside the CDR3, the full variable domain is DTGVSQNPRHKITKRGQNVTFRCDPISEHNRLYWYRQTLGQGPEFLTYFQNEAQLEKSRLLSDRFSAERPKGSFSTLEIQRTEQGDSAMYLCASRSSLGLAKGGENEQFFGPGTRLTVL.

This clone showed up just once. The chain uses TRBV20-1 and TRBJ1-5; D call uncertain. Germline V lookup: CDR1 DFQATT, CDR2 SNEGSKA (reference sequence). This CDR3 spans 11 amino acids. Trimming left V 3 bases short and J 7 bases short, with 7 bases between. The CDR3 nucleotides are TGCAGTGCTAGGGAGGGACAGCCCCAGCATTTT. Translation: CSAREGQPQHF.

The chain carries TRBV7-9 and TRBJ2-7; D ambiguous. Germline assignment: CDR1 SEHNR and CDR2 FQNEAQ (reference sequence). This CDR3 comprises 15 residues. V shed 1 base and J shed 7 bases, with 17 bases lying between them. The CDR3 reads CASSLGVWGREEQYF. The CDR3 region has the DNA TGTGCCAGCAGCTTAGGGGTGTGGGGAAGAGAAGAGCAGTACTTC.

The V and J genes are TRBV5-5 and TRBJ1-2; D ambiguous. Germline-derived CDR1 and CDR2 are SGHKS and YYEKEE (reference sequence). V lost 0 bases to trimming and J lost 7 bases, with 10 bases between them. The CDR3 totals 13 residues. The CDR3 DNA reads as TGTGCCAGCAGCTTGGATTTCAGCGCTGGCTACACCTTC. Protein: CASSLDFSAGYTF.

The rearrangement links TRBV5-1 to TRBJ2-2, with D maybe TRBD2 (6 bases). The CDR3 totals 15 residues. Per germline, CDR1 SGHRS and CDR2 YFSETQ. The germline V and J ends were trimmed by 5 bases and 4 bases, with 15 bases remaining between them. This CDR3 is CASRVQRATTGELFF. The CDR3 DNA reads as TGCGCCAGCAGAGTCCAGCGGGCTACCACCGGGGAGCTGTTTTTT.

This clone was seen only once. The chain couples TRBV7-9 to TRBJ2-7; D is undetermined. The CDR3 runs 12 residues. The germline CDR1 and CDR2 sequences are SEHNR and FQNEAQ (reference sequence). Between the trimmed V and J ends, which lost 4 bases and 6 bases, there was a span of 10 bases. In DNA form, the CDR3 reads TGTGCCAGCAGCTCTGGGTGGGGCGAGCAGTACTTC. Translation: CASSSGWGEQYF.

V and J are TRBV19 and TRBJ1-6; perhaps TRBD1 as D (6 bases). Germline V lookup: CDR1 LNHDA, CDR2 SQIVND (reference sequence). Trimming stripped 6 bases from V and 14 bases from J, with 14 bases between. There are 12 residues in the CDR3. The CDR3 is CASRDSYDTLHF. The DNA of the CDR3 is TGTGCCAGTAGGGACAGCTACGACACCCTCCACTTT. Full variable domain (missing parts from reference TRBV19 and TRBJ1-6): DGGITQSPKYLFRKEGQNVTLSCEQNLNHDAMYWYRQDPGQGLRLIYYSQIVNDFQKGDIAEGYSVSREKKESFPLTVTSAQKNPTAFYLCASRDSYDTLHFGNGTRLTVT.

This chain joins TRBV9 and TRBJ2-3; a weak D match, TRBD2 (6 bases). This CDR3 has 14 residues. CDR1 is SGDLS, CDR2 YYNGEE, per germline. Between the trimmed V and J ends, which lost 1 base and 2 bases, there was a span of 8 bases. CDR3 nucleotide sequence: TGTGCCAGCAGCGTATGGGGGGACACAGATACGCAGTATTTT. This sequence encodes CASSVWGDTDTQYF.

The chain uses TRBV19 and TRBJ2-7; D ambiguous. The CDR3 consists of 14 residues. Trimming pared 4 bases from V and 3 bases from J, leaving 13 bases between. Per the germline V gene, CDR1 is LNHDA and CDR2 is SQIVND (reference sequence). The CDR3 coding sequence is TGTGCCAGTAGTACCTCTTTTTCGGGCTACGAGCAGTACTTC. Its protein product is CASSTSFSGYEQYF.

The chain joins TRBV30 to TRBJ2-3; the D gene is possibly TRBD2 (6 bases). Germline CDR1 reads GTSNPN; CDR2 reads SVGIG (reference sequence). The V gene lost 2 bases and the J gene lost 3 bases, with 15 bases spanning the gap. The CDR3 spans 15 residues. The CDR3: CAWSRPPGVTDTQYF. The CDR3 DNA reads TGTGCCTGGAGTCGACCGCCGGGGGTGACAGATACGCAGTATTTT.

The table lists this clone with a count of one. The rearrangement uses TRBV3-1 (or the pseudogene TRBV3-2) and TRBJ1-3; no definite D call. The CDR3 has 15 amino acids. V was clipped by 3 bases and J by 4 bases, with 13 bases between them. CDR1 LGHDT and CDR2 YNNKEL come from the germline V gene (reference sequence). The CDR3 is CASSHGVGRGNTIYF. The CDR3 DNA sequence: TGTGCCAGCAGCCATGGAGTCGGCCGGGGAAACACCATATATTTT.

The J gene is TRBJ2-3, the V gene TRBV6-5; no clear D gene. The V end lost 6 bases, the J end lost 6 bases, and 10 bases lay between the germline ends. The CDR3 is made up of 12 amino acids. The germline CDR1 and CDR2 sequences are MNHEY and SVGAGI. CDR3 sequence: CASRGPGDTQYF. The DNA for the CDR3 is TGTGCCAGCAGGGGCCCCGGGGATACGCAGTATTTT.

J is TRBJ2-5 and V is TRBV4-1, with a weak D call TRBD1 (6 bases). The germline CDR1 and CDR2 sequences are MGHRA and YSYEKL. CDR3 size: 14 residues. V was pared by 3 bases and J by 6 bases, with 14 bases between. In DNA form, the CDR3 reads TGCGCCAGCAGCCACTGGGACATCGGGAAGACCCAGTACTTC. Its protein product is CASSHWDIGKTQYF.

The gene calls are TRBV24-1 and TRBJ1-5; D is possibly TRBD1 (5 bases). Germline CDR1 reads KGHDR; CDR2 reads SFDVKD. V was pared by 9 bases and J by 3 bases, with 14 bases between. This CDR3 has 14 residues. Here the CDR3 reads CATSETGNNQPQHF. As DNA, the CDR3 is TGTGCCACCTCAGAAACAGGCAACAATCAGCCCCAGCATTTT.

This clone was picked up a small number of times. This chain joins TRBV4-1 and TRBJ2-1; D call uncertain. The ends were cut back, 1 base at V and 4 bases at J, with 5 bases in the middle. Germline assignment: CDR1 MGHRA and CDR2 YSYEKL. The CDR3 is 13 amino acids. This CDR3 is CASSQVSYNEQFF. The CDR3 bases are TGCGCCAGCAGCCAAGTTTCGTACAATGAGCAGTTCTTC.

The V and J genes are TRBV19 and TRBJ2-1; D uncertain. The CDR3 covers 15 residues. CDR1 and CDR2 (germline): LNHDA, SQIVND (reference sequence). V was clipped by 2 bases and J by 0 bases, with 8 bases between them. As DNA, the CDR3 is TGTGCCAGTAGTATAAGCCCGAGCTCCTACAATGAGCAGTTCTTC. It specifies CASSISPSSYNEQFF.

This chain connects TRBV19 to TRBJ2-3; 8 nucleotides match TRBD2. Germline-derived CDR1 and CDR2 are LNHDA and SQIVND (reference sequence). This CDR3 is built from 19 residues. Trimming at V came to 6 bases and at J to 2 bases, leaving 19 bases not matched to a gene. The CDR3 is CASSPFRPGGGFDTDTQYF. Here the CDR3 DNA reads TGTGCCAGTAGCCCTTTTCGCCCCGGCGGGGGGTTCGACACAGATACGCAGTATTTT.

This sequence joins TRBV11-2 and TRBJ2-7; D remains ambiguous. The V end was cut by 4 bases, the J end by 2 bases, with 12 bases between. CDR1 and CDR2 from the germline V gene are SGHAT and FQNNGV. This CDR3 is 14 amino acids long. The CDR3 sequence is CASSSLRFPYEQYF. The CDR3 DNA sequence: TGTGCCAGCAGCTCTCTTCGCTTTCCCTACGAGCAGTACTTC. Supplemented by reference TRBV11-2 and TRBJ2-7, the full variable domain reads EAGVAQSPRYKIIEKRQSVAFWCNPISGHATLYWYQQILGQGPKLLIQFQNNGVVDDSQLPKDRFSAERLKGVDSTLKIQPAKLEDSAVYLCASSSLRFPYEQYFGPGTRLTVT.

J is TRBJ2-7 and V is TRBV6-5; the D is unclear. The V end lost 0 bases, the J end lost 3 bases, and 15 bases lay between the germline ends. This CDR3 is 16 amino acids long. Germline CDR1 reads MNHEY; CDR2 reads SVGAGI. The CDR3 here is CASSYSRTKPGYEQYF. CDR3 nucleotide sequence: TGTGCCAGCAGTTACTCGAGGACCAAACCGGGCTACGAGCAGTACTTC.

The rearrangement links TRBV5-1 to TRBJ1-2, with 10 bases aligning to TRBD1. The CDR3 runs to 14 residues. Germline V gene lookup returns CDR1 SGHRS and CDR2 YFSETQ. V lost 3 bases to trimming and J lost 2 bases; unmatched junction nucleotides: 1. The CDR3 DNA follows: TGCGCCAGCAGCTCGACAGGGGGCAACTATGGCTACACCTTC. Residues: CASSSTGGNYGYTF. Full variable domain (outside the CDR3, taken from reference TRBV5-1 and TRBJ1-2): KAGVTQTPRYLIKTRGQQVTLSCSPISGHRSVSWYQQTPGQGLQFLFEYFSETQRNKGNFPGRFSGRQFSNSRSEMNVSTLELGDSALYLCASSSTGGNYGYTFGSGTRLTVV.

The CDR3 reads CASSAVRAGELFF. The CDR3 coding sequence is TGTGCCAGCAGCGCCGTGAGGGCCGGGGAGCTGTTTTTT. V is TRBV7-9 and J is TRBJ2-2; a possible D gene is TRBD2 (5 bases). The germline V and J ends were trimmed by 5 bases and 6 bases, with 10 bases remaining between them. Germline values: CDR1 SEHNR, CDR2 FQNEAQ (reference sequence). The CDR3 totals 13 residues.

This clone was picked up one time. The chain carries TRBV4-1 and TRBJ1-3, with a possible D match to TRBD1 (6 bases). This CDR3 is 15 amino acids long. Germline CDR1 MGHRA, CDR2 YSYEKL. V lost 1 base and J lost 8, with 15 bases in between. The CDR3 nucleotides are TGCGCCAGCAGCCAAGTGGGGGCTATAAGGGACACCATATATTTT. Its protein is CASSQVGAIRDTIYF.

This clone was found a few times. The genes are TRBV6-1 and TRBJ2-2; 9 bases map to TRBD1. The CDR3 contains 15 residues. The germline gives CDR1 MNHNS, CDR2 SASEGT. Trimming cost V 1 base and J 3 bases; bases outside gene matches: 0. This chain's CDR3 is CASSEGTGDTGELFF. The CDR3 DNA is TGTGCCAGCAGTGAAGGGACAGGGGACACCGGGGAGCTGTTTTTT.

J is TRBJ1-2 and V is TRBV5-1; D gene unclear. The CDR3 consists of 15 residues. Trimming stripped 4 bases from V and 0 bases from J, with 13 bases between. Germline loops: CDR1 SGHRS, CDR2 YFSETQ. CDR3 loop: CASSPRIGSNYGYTF. The CDR3, as DNA: TGCGCCAGCAGCCCCCGGATCGGATCTAACTATGGCTACACCTTC.

This clone was detected only a few times. The rearrangement uses TRBV2 and TRBJ1-1; tentatively, D is TRBD1 (6 bases). Per germline, CDR1 SNHLY and CDR2 FYNNEI. V shed 7 bases and J shed 0 bases, with 9 bases lying between them. The CDR3 runs 13 residues. The CDR3 nucleotides are TGTGCCAGCAATGGACAGATGAACACTGAAGCTTTCTTT. This encodes CASNGQMNTEAFF.

In this sample, this clone turned up a few times. V and J are TRBV3-1 (or the pseudogene TRBV3-2) and TRBJ2-3, with 10 bases fitting TRBD2. The ends lost 2 bases at V and 2 bases at J; junction bases unmatched: 13. CDR1 is LGHDT and CDR2 is YNNKEL in the germline V gene (reference sequence). CDR3 length: 19 residues. CDR3 protein: CASSQKREGVWGFTDTQYF. DNA for the CDR3: TGTGCCAGCAGCCAAAAGCGGGAGGGCGTATGGGGCTTCACAGATACGCAGTATTTT.

The chain couples TRBV18 to TRBJ2-5, with 9 bases matching TRBD2. The CDR3 contains 14 residues. After removal of 4 bases from V and 5 bases from J, the junction contained 5 bases not matched to a gene. Germline-derived CDR1 and CDR2 are KGHSH and LQKENI. This CDR3 is CASSLAGVKETQYF. Here the CDR3 DNA reads TGTGCCAGCTCACTAGCGGGAGTTAAGGAGACCCAGTACTTC.

The CDR3 DNA sequence: TGTGCCAGCAAAAGCGGGAGAAGCTCCTACAATGAGCAGTTCTTC. Its translation is CASKSGRSSYNEQFF. The gene calls are TRBV6-5 and TRBJ2-1; 8 bases map to TRBD2. CDR3 length: 15 amino acids. The V and J ends lost 7 bases and 0 bases, in that order; junction bases with no gene match: 5. Germline V lookup: CDR1 MNHEY, CDR2 SVGAGI.

This clone was recorded once. The gene calls are TRBV7-2 and TRBJ2-1; possibly TRBD2 for D (5 bases). CDR1 is SGHTA, CDR2 FQGNSA, per germline. The CDR3 is 15 amino acids. Trimming took off 1 base at V and 3 bases at J, with 10 bases between the two ends. CDR3: CASSLEIDYYNEQFF. The CDR3 bases are TGTGCCAGCAGCTTAGAAATCGACTACTACAATGAGCAGTTCTTC. The variable domain in full, with the rest retrieved from reference TRBV7-2 and TRBJ2-1, is GAGVSQSPSNKVTEKGKDVELRCDPISGHTALYWYRQSLGQGLEFLIYFQGNSAPDKSGLPSDRFSAERTGGSVSTLTIQRTQQEDSAVYLCASSLEIDYYNEQFFGPGTRLTVL.

The chain combines TRBV11-3 with TRBJ2-1, with 7 bases lining up with TRBD1. Losses at the gene ends were 6 bases for V and 0 bases for J; bases not matched to a gene: 8. CDR1 SGHNT and CDR2 YENEEA come from the germline V gene. The CDR3 loop spans 16 amino acids. The CDR3 nucleotides read TGTGCCAGCAGTATAATGGGGACAGCCTCCTACAATGAGCAGTTCTTC. Residues: CASSIMGTASYNEQFF.